This TCR beta chain emerged from a study of PD-L1 blockade in urothelial cancer. The repertoire was sequenced with immunoSEQ multiplex PCR; TCRdb's copy has only in-frame clones and lacks some. The sample has around 110,000 clones, approximately 90% seen once. Time point noted: peripheral blood 6 weeks after treatment start. The CDR3 is 13 residues long. In germline, CDR1 is MNHNS, CDR2 SASEGT. V gave up 7 bases and J gave up 5 bases; unmatched junction bases: 7. The sequence was obtained from a man aged 55 to 70 with urothelial cancer. The input for sequencing was PBMCs, taken around atezolizumab (anti-PD-L1) treatment. The V call is TRBV6-1, the J call TRBJ2-5; 7 bases are shared with TRBD2. CDR3 sequence reads: CASMEAGVETQYF. The CDR3 DNA sequence: TGTGCCAGCATGGAGGCGGGGGTGGAGACCCAGTACTTC.